A single sample is the source of the 17 T cell receptor beta chains below, sequenced in a study of cytomegalovirus exposure and HLA in healthy donors. The PCR was carried out with 60 Vbeta primers and 13 Jbeta primers. Assay used: immunoSEQ multiplex PCR; TCRdb lists only in-frame clones, some missing. This repertoire includes tens of thousands of clones. The specimen sequenced was PBMCs. These receptors were taken from a human donor in good health.

The chain recombines TRBV6-1 with TRBJ1-4; D unresolved. There are 14 residues in the CDR3. Germline assignment: CDR1 MNHNS and CDR2 SASEGT. The V end lost 10 bases, the J end lost 6 bases, and 18 bases lay between the germline ends. For the CDR3, the DNA is TGTGCCACCACCCAGAGGAGCGATTATGAAAAACTGTTTTTT. Protein product: CATTQRSDYEKLFF.

The V gene is TRBV5-6, the J gene TRBJ2-5, with D tentatively TRBD2 (6 bases). The germline CDR1 and CDR2 sequences are SGHDT and YYEEEE. Trimming took off 0 bases at V and 3 bases at J, with 9 bases between the two ends. The CDR3 runs 14 residues. CDR3 bases: TGTGCCAGCAGCTTGGGGACTAATGAAGAGACCCAGTACTTC. Translating it yields CASSLGTNEETQYF.

Concerning this clone itself: This CDR3 is also generated by other DNA sequences in the sample. V is TRBV28 and J is TRBJ2-7; TRBD2 aligns across 12 bases. V gave up 6 bases and J gave up 2 bases; unmatched junction bases: 5. Germline lookup yields CDR1 MDHEN and CDR2 SYDVKM. The CDR3 is made up of 15 amino acids. DNA for the CDR3: TGTGCCAGCAGGCCGACTAGCGGGGGCACCTACGAGCAGTACTTC. It translates to CASRPTSGGTYEQYF.

This rearrangement joins TRBV2 to TRBJ2-7, with D unclear. The CDR3 consists of 12 residues. The V gene lost 7 bases and the J gene lost 3 bases, with 10 bases spanning the gap. CDR1 and CDR2 from the germline V gene are SNHLY and FYNNEI. This CDR3 reads CASIAEDYEQYF. As DNA, the CDR3 is TGTGCCAGCATAGCAGAGGACTACGAGCAGTACTTC.

The DNA of the CDR3 is TGTGCCAGCAGCTTGAGAGGGGGGGGCAACACCGGGGAGCTGTTTTTT. Translating it yields CASSLRGGGNTGELFF. The rearrangement links TRBV5-4 to TRBJ2-2; a possible D gene is TRBD2 (7 bases). CDR3 length: 16 amino acids. Germline-derived CDR1 and CDR2 are SGHNT and YYREEE (reference sequence). Trimming stripped 1 base from V and 2 bases from J, with 12 bases between.

This rearrangement joins TRBV5-5 to TRBJ2-1; maybe TRBD1 (6 bases). The length of the CDR3 is 12 residues. The V and J ends lost 4 bases and 10 bases respectively, with 12 bases between them. Germline V CDR1 and CDR2: SGHKS, YYEKEE (reference sequence). CDR3 in DNA: TGTGCCAGCAGCCTGGTGGGACAAGAGCAGTTCTTC. This sequence encodes CASSLVGQEQFF.

As to this clone: Other DNA sequences in this sample translate to the same CDR3. The chain is built from TRBV18 and TRBJ2-1; D is undetermined. The germline V gene encodes CDR1 KGHSH and CDR2 LQKENI. V lost 1 base and J 0 bases, leaving 13 bases between the germline ends. The CDR3 loop spans 17 amino acids. The CDR3 DNA follows: TGTGCCAGCTCACCACTTCCTAGTTCATCCTCCTACAATGAGCAGTTCTTC. This translates into CASSPLPSSSSYNEQFF.

The chain employs TRBV9 and TRBJ2-3; 10 positions match TRBD1. This CDR3 is 16 amino acids long. Germline V gives CDR1 SGDLS, CDR2 YYNGEE. Trimming at V came to 4 bases and at J to 4 bases, leaving 9 bases not matched to a gene. The CDR3 nucleotides are TGTGCCAGCAGCCCCCGTCCCGGGACAGGGGCAGATACGCAGTATTTT. It yields the protein CASSPRPGTGADTQYF.

V usage is TRBV11-2 and J usage is TRBJ1-1; TRBD1 matches 11 bases. The germline gives CDR1 SGHAT, CDR2 FQNNGV. V dropped 2 bases and J dropped 6; count of bases not matched to a gene: 11. The CDR3 spans 17 residues. The chain's CDR3 is CASSLPIRDRGVPEAFF. The DNA for the CDR3 is TGTGCCAGCAGCTTACCAATCCGGGACAGGGGGGTCCCTGAAGCTTTCTTT.

The rearrangement joins TRBV5-1 to TRBJ2-2; no clear D. Trimming took off 6 bases at V and 0 bases at J, with 15 bases between the two ends. The CDR3 totals 16 residues. Germline CDR1 reads SGHRS; CDR2 reads YFSETQ. This CDR3 reads CASILIPQANTGELFF. The CDR3 DNA sequence: TGCGCCAGCATTCTAATCCCCCAGGCGAACACCGGGGAGCTGTTTTTT.

V usage is TRBV5-4 and J usage is TRBJ1-3; 9 positions agree with TRBD1. The CDR3 spans 15 residues. Trimming removed 4 bases from V and 4 bases from J; junction bases left unmatched: 6. In germline, CDR1 is SGHNT, CDR2 YYREEE (reference sequence). CDR3 nucleotide sequence: TGTGCCAGCAGCCCACAGGGGGCTGTAGGAAACACCATATATTTT. Protein product: CASSPQGAVGNTIYF.

The CDR3 DNA reads as TGTGCCAGCAGTTTGGGGGACAGGATGAATTCACCCCTCCACTTT. Residues: CASSLGDRMNSPLHF. The chain uses TRBV6-5 and TRBJ1-6, with 8 bases identical to TRBD1. The CDR3 contains 15 residues. From germline, CDR1 is MNHEY and CDR2 SVGAGI. With V trimmed by 4 bases and J by 7 bases, 6 bases remained unmatched.

A remark on this clone: Additional DNA sequences in this sample encode the identical CDR3. This chain links TRBV29-1 with TRBJ1-1; tentatively, D is TRBD1 (5 bases). Trimming removed 3 bases at V and 5 bases at J, with 13 bases between. Germline CDR1 and CDR2: SQVTM and ANQGSEA. The CDR3 consists of 13 residues. CDR3 sequence (DNA): TGCAGCGTTGATGGGGGAGGAGGAACTGAAGCTTTCTTT. It codes for CSVDGGGGTEAFF.

The rearrangement joins TRBV19 to TRBJ1-5; D remains ambiguous. This CDR3 region has 16 residues. V lost 0 bases to trimming and J lost 0 bases, with 9 bases between them. The germline gives CDR1 LNHDA, CDR2 SQIVND (reference sequence). This CDR3 is CASSIDHGLSNQPQHF. Written as DNA, the CDR3 is TGTGCCAGTAGTATAGACCACGGTCTTAGCAATCAGCCCCAGCATTTT.

The V call is TRBV14, the J call TRBJ1-2, with TRBD1 matching over 8 bases. CDR3 length: 17 amino acids. Germline values: CDR1 SGHDN, CDR2 FVKESK. J lost 7 bases, V lost 6 bases, and 19 bases had no gene match. CDR3 DNA: TGTGCCAGCAGTCTCACGAGCTCAGGGGGCGGAATAGGTGGCTACACCTTC. Its translation is CASSLTSSGGGIGGYTF.

This chain joins TRBV2 and TRBJ2-5; a weak D match, TRBD1 (5 bases). V dropped 6 bases and J dropped 0 bases, with 14 bases sitting between them. The CDR3 extends over 15 amino acids. Looked up from germline, CDR1 is SNHLY and CDR2 is FYNNEI. Here the CDR3 reads CASRGNRQYQETQYF. CDR3 DNA sequence: TGTGCCAGCAGGGGAAATCGACAGTACCAAGAGACCCAGTACTTC.

V usage is TRBV11-2 and J usage is TRBJ2-1, with TRBD2 identical over 13 bases. Germline assignment: CDR1 SGHAT and CDR2 FQNNGV. The length of the CDR3 is 18 residues. The V segment lost 4 bases and the J segment 7 bases; nucleotides outside the gene matches: 13. For the CDR3, the DNA is TGTGCCAGCAGCTCAGTCCAAACTAGCGGGGGGGCAAGGAATGAGCAGTTCTTC. It yields the protein CASSSVQTSGGARNEQFF.